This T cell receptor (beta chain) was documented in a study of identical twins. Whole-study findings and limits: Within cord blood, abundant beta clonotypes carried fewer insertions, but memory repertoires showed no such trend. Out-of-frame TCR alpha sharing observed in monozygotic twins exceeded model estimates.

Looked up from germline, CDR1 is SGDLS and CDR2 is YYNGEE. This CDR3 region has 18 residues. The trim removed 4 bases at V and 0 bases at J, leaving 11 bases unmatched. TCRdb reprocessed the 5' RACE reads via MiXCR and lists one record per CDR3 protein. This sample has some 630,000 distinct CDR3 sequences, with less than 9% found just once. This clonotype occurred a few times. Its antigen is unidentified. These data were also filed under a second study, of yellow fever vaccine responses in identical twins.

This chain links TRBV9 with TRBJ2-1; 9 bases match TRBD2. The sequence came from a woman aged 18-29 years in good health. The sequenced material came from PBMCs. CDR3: CASSPRESGRSSYNEQFF. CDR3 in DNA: TGTGCCAGCAGCCCGCGGGAAAGCGGGAGGTCCTCCTACAATGAGCAGTTCTTC.